This TCR beta chain was sequenced in a study of neurological immune-mediated disorders (dated by TCRdb to between 2017 and 2020). Regarding the complete study: Among the 35 or so multiple sclerosis patients, relapsing-remitting MS was present in some 31 and secondary progressive MS was present in 3. Peripheral blood TCR-beta repertoires from patients with HTLV-I-associated myelopathy (HAM/TSP), patients with multiple sclerosis, and healthy controls were compared in the study using UMI-based sequencing. The approximately 98 TCR-beta libraries included longitudinal samples, technical triplicates and paired sorted CD4+ and CD8+ T-cell subsets alongside PBMC samples. The cohort comprised around 70 subjects: about 14 HAM/TSP patients, around 34 multiple sclerosis patients and 20 or so healthy controls. Summary of the overall study and its limitations: No clinical or MRI features were associated with the MS cluster, and the authors said that larger cohorts are needed. In phylogenetic analysis, the repertoires of 18 of 34 MS patients grouped into a cluster of related CDR3 sequences, which suggests a possible signature at the repertoire level. No identical CDR3 amino acid sequences were shared among expanded clones across subjects, suggesting private TCR-beta repertoires in all groups. TCR clonal expansion was greatest in HAM/TSP patients and smallest in MS patients, who ranked below even healthy controls.

cDNA was synthesized by template-switch 5'RACE using a primer with a 10-nucleotide random unique molecular identifier that tagged each TCR transcript. Every sequencing run covered 15-18 subjects and yielded more than 180 million TCR-beta sequences. The RNeasy kit was used to extract total RNA. The KAPA Real-time Library Amplification kit was used to amplify TCR-beta VDJ regions with primers for the TCR constant region and the 5'RACE anchor. A first PCR added sample indexes and Illumina adaptors, and a second PCR then raised library yield. After purification with Ampure beads, the TCR product of roughly 650 bp was size-selected on a 2% E-gel SizeSelection system. Before pooling, libraries had their quality checked on a Bioanalyzer, their concentration measured with Qubit, and their quantity determined with the Kapa Library Quantification kit. An Illumina HiSeq 2500 was used to sequence the libraries paired-end at 2 x 150 bp. To increase sequence diversity, roughly 24-32% phiX was spiked into each library pool. The paper's processing steps were these. The UMI-based MiGEC pipeline processed quality-filtered reads and removed over 80% of raw TCR sequences during error correction. IMGT germline references were used for aligning VDJ genes, and each clonotype was defined as a unique CDR3 amino acid sequence together with its V-J genes. VDJtools evaluated clonal expansion, Shannon diversity and CDR3 relatedness (CalcPairwiseDistances, ClusterSamples); CLCbio workbench built phylogenetic trees. Expanded clones were defined as having at least 8 unique UMIs, based on coefficient-of-variation modelling across technical triplicates. The public reads were quality trimmed at Q25 with fastp and then assembled into clones with MiXCR by TCRdb, keeping productive beta chains. CDR3 protein duplicates are merged, each entry listing the most common genes and DNA. TCRdb's processing, not the authors', yielded these V and J calls. The sample profile shows approximately 70,000 distinct CDR3 sequences; around 4.8% of them were found once. 2.2% of the sample is in the top ten clones.

For the unsorted PBMC libraries, 2 million PBMCs were stored in RNAlater at -80 degrees C until RNA extraction and were used to generate the libraries. Multiple sclerosis patients were enrolled in a US clinical protocol evaluating disease progression by magnetic resonance imaging. Peripheral blood underwent Ficoll-Hypaque density gradient centrifugation to isolate PBMCs, which were then cryopreserved in liquid nitrogen. Counted from cysteine to phenylalanine, this CDR3 has 14 amino acids. Only the CDR3 DNA stays, 42 bases, in frame from base 1. At the junction V is shortened by 3 bases and J by 0 bases, with 7 bases in between. The CDR1 and CDR2 encoded by the germline V gene are SGHRS and YFSETQ. This clonotype appeared many times. The antigen it binds to is not known. Base qualities are not at hand, and no much larger clone is one base apart.

The sequenced sample was PBMCs. The chain uses TRBV5-1 and TRBJ2-1; there is no confident call for the D gene. The origin of this receptor is a woman between 65 and 79 years old with multiple sclerosis. The CDR3 here reads CASSSKRSYNEQFF. The DNA sequence is as follows: TGCGCCAGCAGCTCCAAGCGCTCCTACAATGAGCAGTTCTTC.